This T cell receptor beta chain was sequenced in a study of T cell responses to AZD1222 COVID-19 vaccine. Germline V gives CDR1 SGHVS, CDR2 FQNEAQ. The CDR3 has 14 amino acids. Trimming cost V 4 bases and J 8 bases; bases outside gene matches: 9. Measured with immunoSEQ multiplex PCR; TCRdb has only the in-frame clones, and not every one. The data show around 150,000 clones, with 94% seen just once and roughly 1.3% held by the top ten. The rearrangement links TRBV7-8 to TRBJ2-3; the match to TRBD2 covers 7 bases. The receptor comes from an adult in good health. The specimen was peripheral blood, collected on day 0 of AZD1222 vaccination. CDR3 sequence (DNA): TGTGCCAGCAGCTATCAGCGGGACTCCATTACGCAGTATTTT. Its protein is CASSYQRDSITQYF. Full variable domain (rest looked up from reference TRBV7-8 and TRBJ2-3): GAGVSQSPRYKVAKRGQDVALRCDPISGHVSLFWYQQALGQGPEFLTYFQNEAQLDKSGLPSDRFFAERPEGSVSTLKIQRTQQEDSAVYLCASSYQRDSITQYFGPGTRLTVL.